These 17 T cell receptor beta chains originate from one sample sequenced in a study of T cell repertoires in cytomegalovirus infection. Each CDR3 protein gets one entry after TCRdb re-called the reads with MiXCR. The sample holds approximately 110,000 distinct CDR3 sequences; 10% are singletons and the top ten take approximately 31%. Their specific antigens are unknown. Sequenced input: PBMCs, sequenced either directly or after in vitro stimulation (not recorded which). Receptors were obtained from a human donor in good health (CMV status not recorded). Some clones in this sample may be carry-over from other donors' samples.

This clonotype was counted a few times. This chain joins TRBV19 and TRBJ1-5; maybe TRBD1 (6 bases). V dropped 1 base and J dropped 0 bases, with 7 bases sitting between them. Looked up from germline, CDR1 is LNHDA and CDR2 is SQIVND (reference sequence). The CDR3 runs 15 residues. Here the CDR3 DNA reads TGTGCCAGTAGTATAGCCAGGGGTAGCAATCAGCCCCAGCATTTT. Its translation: CASSIARGSNQPQHF. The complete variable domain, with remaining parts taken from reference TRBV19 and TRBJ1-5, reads DGGITQSPKYLFRKEGQNVTLSCEQNLNHDAMYWYRQDPGQGLRLIYYSQIVNDFQKGDIAEGYSVSREKKESFPLTVTSAQKNPTAFYLCASSIARGSNQPQHFGDGTRLSIL.

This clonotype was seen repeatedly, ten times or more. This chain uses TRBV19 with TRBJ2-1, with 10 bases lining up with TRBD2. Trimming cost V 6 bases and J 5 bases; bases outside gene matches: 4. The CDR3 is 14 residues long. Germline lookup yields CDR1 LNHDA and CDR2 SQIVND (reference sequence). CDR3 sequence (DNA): TGTGCCAGTAGGAGCGGGAGGGTCGACAATGAGCAGTTCTTC. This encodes CASRSGRVDNEQFF.

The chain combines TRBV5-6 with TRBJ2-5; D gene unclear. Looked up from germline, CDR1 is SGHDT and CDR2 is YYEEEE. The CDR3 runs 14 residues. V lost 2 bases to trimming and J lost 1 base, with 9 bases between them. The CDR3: CASSFSGGQETQYF. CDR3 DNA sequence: TGTGCCAGCAGCTTTTCTGGCGGCCAAGAGACCCAGTACTTC. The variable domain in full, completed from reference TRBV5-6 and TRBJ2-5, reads DAGVTQSPTHLIKTRGQQVTLRCSPKSGHDTVSWYQQALGQGPQFIFQYYEEEERQRGNFPDRFSGHQFPNYSSELNVNALLLGDSALYLCASSFSGGQETQYFGPGTRLLVL.

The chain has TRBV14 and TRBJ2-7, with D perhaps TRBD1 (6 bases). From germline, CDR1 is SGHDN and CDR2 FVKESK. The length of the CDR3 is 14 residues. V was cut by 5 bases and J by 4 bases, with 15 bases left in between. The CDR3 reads CASSNNRDKYEQYV. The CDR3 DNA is TGTGCCAGCAGCAACAACCGGGACAAATACGAGCAGTACGTC.

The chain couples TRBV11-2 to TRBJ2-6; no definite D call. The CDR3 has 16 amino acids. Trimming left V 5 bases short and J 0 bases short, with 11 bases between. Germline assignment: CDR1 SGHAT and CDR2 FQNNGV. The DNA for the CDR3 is TGTGCCAGCAGCACCAGACCGGTCTCTGGGGCCAACGTCCTGACTTTC. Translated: CASSTRPVSGANVLTF.

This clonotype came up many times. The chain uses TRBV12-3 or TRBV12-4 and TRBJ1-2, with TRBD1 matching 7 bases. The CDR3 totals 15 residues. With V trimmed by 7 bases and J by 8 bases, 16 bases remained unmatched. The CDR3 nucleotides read TGTGCCAGCACTCCCATACCCCAGGGGGACCAGGGCTACACCTTC. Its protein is CASTPIPQGDQGYTF.

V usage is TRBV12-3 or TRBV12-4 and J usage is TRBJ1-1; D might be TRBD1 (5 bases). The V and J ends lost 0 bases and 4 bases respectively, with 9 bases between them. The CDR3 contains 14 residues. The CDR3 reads CASSLARGVTEAFF. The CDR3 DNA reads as TGTGCCAGCAGTTTAGCCCGGGGGGTCACTGAAGCTTTCTTT.

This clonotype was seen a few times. CDR3 amino acids: CASRPFDTANEKLFF. CDR3 DNA: TGTGCCAGCAGACCTTTCGATACGGCCAATGAAAAACTGTTTTTT. This chain joins TRBV7-6 and TRBJ1-4; D unresolved. Germline V gene data show CDR1 as SGHVS and CDR2 as FNYEAQ. V dropped 6 bases and J dropped 5 bases, with 16 bases sitting between them. CDR3 length: 15 residues.

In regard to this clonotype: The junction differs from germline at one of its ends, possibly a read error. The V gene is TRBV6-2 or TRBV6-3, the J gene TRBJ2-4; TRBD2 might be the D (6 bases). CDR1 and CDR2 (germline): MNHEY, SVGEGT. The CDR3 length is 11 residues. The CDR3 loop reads CASSWGVTLDF. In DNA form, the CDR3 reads TGTGCCAGCAGTTGGGGGGTAACCCTCGACTTC.

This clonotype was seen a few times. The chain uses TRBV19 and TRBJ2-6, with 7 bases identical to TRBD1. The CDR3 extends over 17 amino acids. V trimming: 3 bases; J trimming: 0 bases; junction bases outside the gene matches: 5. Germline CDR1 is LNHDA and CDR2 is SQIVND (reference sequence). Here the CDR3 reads CASSMRGRISGANVLTF. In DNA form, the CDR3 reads TGTGCCAGTAGTATGAGGGGGCGGATCTCTGGGGCCAACGTCCTGACTTTC. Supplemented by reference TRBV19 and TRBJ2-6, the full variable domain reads DGGITQSPKYLFRKEGQNVTLSCEQNLNHDAMYWYRQDPGQGLRLIYYSQIVNDFQKGDIAEGYSVSREKKESFPLTVTSAQKNPTAFYLCASSMRGRISGANVLTFGAGSRLTVL.

The CDR3 sequence is CASSILSKGGETQYF. The DNA for the CDR3 is TGTGCCAGTAGTATTTTGTCGAAAGGTGGGGAGACCCAGTACTTC. J is TRBJ2-5 and V is TRBV19; no firm D call. With 3 bases removed from V and 5 bases from J, the gap between germline ends came to 16 bases. Germline V gene sequence: CDR1 LNHDA, CDR2 SQIVND (reference sequence). This CDR3 spans 15 amino acids.

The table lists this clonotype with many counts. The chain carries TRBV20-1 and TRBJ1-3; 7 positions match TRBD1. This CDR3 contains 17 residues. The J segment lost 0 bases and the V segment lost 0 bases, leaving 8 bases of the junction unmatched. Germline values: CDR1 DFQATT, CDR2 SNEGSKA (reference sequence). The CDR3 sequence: CSARDSWGQSSGNTIYF. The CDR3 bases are TGCAGTGCTAGAGATAGTTGGGGACAGAGCTCTGGAAACACCATATATTTT.

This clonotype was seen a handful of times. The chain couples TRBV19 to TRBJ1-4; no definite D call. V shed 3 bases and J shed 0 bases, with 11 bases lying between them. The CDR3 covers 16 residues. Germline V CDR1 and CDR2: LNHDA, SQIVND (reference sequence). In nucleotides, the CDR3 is TGTGCCAGTAGTATTATCACGGCGGCAACTAATGAAAAACTGTTTTTT. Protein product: CASSIITAATNEKLFF.

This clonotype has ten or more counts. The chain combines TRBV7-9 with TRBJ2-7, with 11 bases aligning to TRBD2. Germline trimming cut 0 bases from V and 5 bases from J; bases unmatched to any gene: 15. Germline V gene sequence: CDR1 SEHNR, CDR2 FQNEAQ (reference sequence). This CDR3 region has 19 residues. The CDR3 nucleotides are TGTGCCAGCAGCTTAGCGCCCGTGATACTAGCGGGAGTGGAAAACGAGCAGTACTTC. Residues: CASSLAPVILAGVENEQYF.

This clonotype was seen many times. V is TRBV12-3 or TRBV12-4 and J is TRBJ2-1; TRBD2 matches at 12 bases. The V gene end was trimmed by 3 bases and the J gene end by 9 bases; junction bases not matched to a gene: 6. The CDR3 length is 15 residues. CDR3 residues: CASSFLAGGPGEQFF. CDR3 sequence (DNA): TGTGCCAGCAGTTTCCTAGCGGGAGGGCCGGGTGAGCAGTTCTTC.

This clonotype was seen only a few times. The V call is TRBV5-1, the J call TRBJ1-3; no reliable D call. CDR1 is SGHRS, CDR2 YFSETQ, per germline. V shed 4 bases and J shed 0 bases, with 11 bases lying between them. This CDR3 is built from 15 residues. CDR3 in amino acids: CASSPQPSSGNTIYF. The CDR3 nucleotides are TGCGCCAGCAGCCCGCAGCCATCCTCTGGAAACACCATATATTTT. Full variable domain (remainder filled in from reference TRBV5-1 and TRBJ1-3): KAGVTQTPRYLIKTRGQQVTLSCSPISGHRSVSWYQQTPGQGLQFLFEYFSETQRNKGNFPGRFSGRQFSNSRSEMNVSTLELGDSALYLCASSPQPSSGNTIYFGEGSWLTVV.

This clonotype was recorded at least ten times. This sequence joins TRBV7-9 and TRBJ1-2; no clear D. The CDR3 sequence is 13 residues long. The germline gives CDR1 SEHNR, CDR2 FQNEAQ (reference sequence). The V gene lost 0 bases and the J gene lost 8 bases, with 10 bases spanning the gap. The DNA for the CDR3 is TGTGCCAGCAGCTTAGCTTTCGAATTGGGCTACACCTTC. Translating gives CASSLAFELGYTF.